This T cell receptor (beta chain) originates from a study of cytomegalovirus exposure and HLA in healthy donors. Whole-study findings and limits: Rarity characterized most TCR sequences, yet some public TCRs appeared in many donors. As a later analysis showed, a missense DCLRE1C variant was linked to trimming of TCR beta V- and J-genes. Published work reported that the classifier diagnosed cytomegalovirus status with high specificity and sensitivity. Later, TCR association rates were found to vary by HLA locus, highest for DRB1 and lowest for HLA-C.

The PCR made use of 60 Vbeta and 13 Jbeta primers. Assay used: immunoSEQ multiplex PCR; TCRdb lists only in-frame clones, some missing. The table includes 250,000 to 350,000 clones, roughly 70% detected once. The germline V gene has CDR1 SGHAT and CDR2 FQNNGV. The ends lost 8 bases at V and 2 bases at J; junction bases unmatched: 7. The CDR3 is 14 residues long. This clone showed up just a few times. Its antigen remains unknown. The chain has TRBV11-2 and TRBJ2-7; 9 nucleotides agree with TRBD2. The sequence derives from a female donor in good health and CMV-seronegative. The sequenced sample was PBMCs. CDR3 sequence: CASRALAGTYEQYF. The DNA of the CDR3 is TGTGCCAGCCGCGCGCTAGCGGGGACCTACGAGCAGTACTTC.